Presented here are 13 T cell receptor beta chains from one specimen sequenced in a study of precursors of human CD4 cytotoxic T cells. The bulk UMI libraries came from four sorted CD4+ memory subsets, including IL-7R-high and IL-7R-negative TEMRA. Each CDR3 protein gets one entry after TCRdb re-called the reads with MiXCR. The sample yields about 170 distinct CDR3 sequences, roughly 32% seen once. Sequencing was done on a sample of memory CD4+ T cells from blood (PBMCs). These receptors originate from a human donor in good health.

In this sample, this clonotype is large. The chain recombines TRBV6-5 with TRBJ1-6; 9 bases fit TRBD1. Germline values: CDR1 MNHEY, CDR2 SVGAGI. The CDR3 contains 16 residues. J lost 7 bases, V lost 4 bases, and 8 bases had no gene match. CDR3 residues: CASSSPLGTGNSPLHF. The CDR3 nucleotides are TGTGCCAGCAGTTCCCCGTTGGGGACAGGGAATTCACCCCTCCACTTT.

This clonotype was observed a handful of times. This sequence joins TRBV6-2 or TRBV6-3 and TRBJ1-1; no reliable D call. Looked up from germline, CDR1 is MNHEY and CDR2 is SVGEGT. V was shortened by 0 bases and J by 6 bases, with 8 bases between the two germline ends. The CDR3 is made up of 13 amino acids. The CDR3 here is CASSYSTGAEAFF. The CDR3 nucleotides read TGTGCCAGCAGTTACTCGACCGGGGCTGAAGCTTTCTTT.

Sample share makes this clonotype large. The chain recombines TRBV30 with TRBJ2-7; the D gene could be TRBD1 or TRBD2 (5 bases each). This CDR3 contains 12 residues. CDR1 and CDR2 (germline): GTSNPN, SVGIG (reference sequence). V lost 4 bases and J 1 base, leaving 8 bases between the germline ends. The DNA of the CDR3 is TGTGCCTGGACAGGGAGTTCCTACGAGCAGTACTTC. Its translation: CAWTGSSYEQYF.

This clonotype has a handful of counts. The chain couples TRBV5-1 to TRBJ2-5; TRBD1 agrees at 7 bases. The germline V gene has CDR1 SGHRS and CDR2 YFSETQ. This CDR3 comprises 15 residues. Germline trimming cut 2 bases from V and 4 bases from J; bases unmatched to any gene: 8. The CDR3 spells CASSFLTGTGETQYF. CDR3 in DNA: TGCGCCAGCAGCTTCCTGACAGGGACGGGAGAGACCCAGTACTTC.

V usage is TRBV11-2 and J usage is TRBJ2-7, with D unresolved. The V end was cut by 1 base, the J end by 3 bases, with 10 bases between. The CDR3 consists of 14 residues. Germline assignment: CDR1 SGHAT and CDR2 FQNNGV. The DNA for the CDR3 is TGTGCCAGCAGCTTAGTGGGCAGTAACTACGAGCAGTACTTC. Its translation: CASSLVGSNYEQYF.

This clonotype was detected a few times. V and J are TRBV7-8 and TRBJ2-7; tentatively, D is TRBD2 (6 bases). Germline V CDR1 and CDR2: SGHVS, FQNEAQ. The CDR3 length is 15 residues. Trimming cost V 0 bases and J 0 bases, with 9 bases left between them. The CDR3 nucleotides read TGTGCCAGCAGCTTAGCGGTAGCGGACTCCTACGAGCAGTACTTC. Translated, it gives CASSLAVADSYEQYF. The full variable domain, with the rest looked up from reference TRBV7-8 and TRBJ2-7, is GAGVSQSPRYKVAKRGQDVALRCDPISGHVSLFWYQQALGQGPEFLTYFQNEAQLDKSGLPSDRFFAERPEGSVSTLKIQRTQQEDSAVYLCASSLAVADSYEQYFGPGTRLTVT.

This clonotype was seen more than once but under ten times. The DNA for the CDR3 is TGTGCCAGCAGAGGACAGGGGGCCGGGGAGCTGTTTTTT. Translating gives CASRGQGAGELFF. This chain joins TRBV6-5 and TRBJ2-2; 10 nucleotides line up with TRBD1. The CDR3 totals 13 residues. From germline, CDR1 is MNHEY and CDR2 SVGAGI. V gave up 6 bases and J gave up 6 bases; unmatched junction bases: 1.

There are a few counts of this clonotype. The chain couples TRBV12-3 or TRBV12-4 to TRBJ2-1; unclear D gene. Trimming shortened V by 6 bases and J by 7 bases, and 10 bases separated the two germline ends. The CDR3 is made up of 12 amino acids. CDR3 protein: CASSLGSNEQFF. The CDR3, as DNA: TGTGCCAGCAGCTTGGGCTCGAATGAGCAGTTCTTC.

This clonotype is termed large (0.1 to 1%). The chain couples TRBV28 to TRBJ2-2; the D gene is possibly TRBD1 (6 bases). The CDR3 spans 16 residues. Trimming removed 6 bases at V and 0 bases at J, with 14 bases between. Germline V gene lookup returns CDR1 MDHEN and CDR2 SYDVKM. The DNA for the CDR3 is TGTGCCAGCAGAAAACAGGGTTCCCCGAACACCGGGGAGCTGTTTTTT. Amino acids: CASRKQGSPNTGELFF.

With regard to this clonotype: A single base separates this from a much larger clone, so it may be a read error. The V and J genes are TRBV6-5 and TRBJ1-6; the match to TRBD1 covers 9 bases. CDR3 size: 16 residues. From germline, CDR1 is MNHEY and CDR2 SVGAGI. In nucleotides, the CDR3 is TGTGCCAGCAGTTCCCCGTTGGGGACAGGGAATTCACTCCTCCACTTT. Protein product: CASSSPLGTGNSLLHF.

This clonotype was detected only a few times. The DNA for the CDR3 is TGTGCCAGCAGCCTAACCTACGAGCAGTACTTC. Translation gives CASSLTYEQYF. The chain carries TRBV7-8 and TRBJ2-7; no definite D call. Germline loops: CDR1 SGHVS, CDR2 FQNEAQ. CDR3 length equals 11 residues. V was clipped by 5 bases and J by 2 bases, with 4 bases between them.

This clonotype rates as large (0.1 to 1%). The chain has TRBV28 and TRBJ1-2, with 12 positions matching TRBD1. The CDR3 runs 16 residues. Germline V gives CDR1 MDHEN, CDR2 SYDVKM. J gave up 4 bases and V 6 bases, and 9 bases lay outside the gene matches. The CDR3 coding sequence is TGTGCCAGCAGAAATCCGGGACAGGGGGCCATCTATGGCTACACCTTC. Residues: CASRNPGQGAIYGYTF.

The V gene is TRBV9, the J gene TRBJ2-2; D is unclear. Germline V gene data show CDR1 as SGDLS and CDR2 as YYNGEE. This CDR3 spans 14 amino acids. V lost 0 bases and J 2 bases, leaving 5 bases between the germline ends. This chain's CDR3 is CASSVEGNTGELFF. In DNA, the CDR3 is TGTGCCAGCAGCGTAGAGGGAAACACCGGGGAGCTGTTTTTT.